This passage covers 17 T cell receptor beta chains from one sample sequenced in a study of blood T cell repertoires in COVID-19. Sequencing was performed with immunoSEQ multiplex PCR; in TCRdb, only in-frame clones are kept and a portion is missing. Of some 350,000 clones in the sample, around 89% were seen once. Sequencing was performed on peripheral blood. All receptors derive from a man younger than 35 with active or convalescent COVID-19.

This rearrangement joins TRBV7-3 to TRBJ2-1, with TRBD2 identical over 15 bases. The CDR3 totals 16 residues. Germline V lookup: CDR1 SGHTA, CDR2 FQGTGA. V shed 4 bases and J 8 bases; nucleotides not matched to a gene: 6. The chain's CDR3 is CASSSGLAGGPYEQFF. Written as DNA, the CDR3 is TGTGCCAGCAGCTCCGGACTAGCGGGAGGGCCGTATGAGCAGTTCTTC.

This clone was picked up a small number of times. This chain links TRBV4-2 with TRBJ2-3, with D tentatively TRBD1 (6 bases). V was trimmed by 1 base and J by 3 bases, leaving 14 bases between them. Germline V gene sequence: CDR1 LGHNA, CDR2 YNFKEQ. The CDR3 runs to 16 residues. The CDR3 DNA sequence: TGTGCCAGCAGCCAAGTTATAAACAGGGAGACAGATACGCAGTATTTT. This gives the protein CASSQVINRETDTQYF.

The chain uses TRBV11-2 and TRBJ2-4; a weak D match, TRBD2 (5 bases). CDR1 is SGHAT and CDR2 is FQNNGV in the germline V gene. This CDR3 spans 16 amino acids. V lost 2 bases and J 2 bases, leaving 13 bases between the germline ends. CDR3 bases: TGTGCCAGCAGCTTATACCTAGCCGTTCCCAAAAACATTCAGTACTTC. Protein sequence: CASSLYLAVPKNIQYF. Full variable domain (rest looked up from reference TRBV11-2 and TRBJ2-4): EAGVAQSPRYKIIEKRQSVAFWCNPISGHATLYWYQQILGQGPKLLIQFQNNGVVDDSQLPKDRFSAERLKGVDSTLKIQPAKLEDSAVYLCASSLYLAVPKNIQYFGAGTRLSVL.

This rearrangement joins TRBV9 to TRBJ2-3; 10 bases align to TRBD2. The CDR3 runs to 17 residues. Germline CDR1 reads SGDLS; CDR2 reads YYNGEE. The J segment lost 4 bases and the V segment lost 1 base, leaving 9 bases of the junction unmatched. CDR3 sequence reads: CASSVTRAGGLADTQYF. In nucleotides, the CDR3 is TGTGCCAGCAGCGTAACCCGAGCGGGAGGGCTCGCAGATACGCAGTATTTT.

The V gene is TRBV4-3, the J gene TRBJ1-1; D gene ambiguous. Germline V CDR1 and CDR2: LGHNA, YSLEER. The CDR3 is 17 amino acids. V lost 0 bases, J lost 1 base, and 15 bases lay in between. DNA of the CDR3: TGCGCCAGCAGCCAAGATACCGCTGGGCCGCGGAACACTGAAGCTTTCTTT. Translated, it gives CASSQDTAGPRNTEAFF.

The CDR3 is CASSIEGGSRVSRTEAFF. CDR3 DNA: TGTGCCAGTAGTATAGAGGGTGGCTCGAGGGTAAGTAGGACTGAAGCTTTCTTT. The chain employs TRBV19 and TRBJ1-1, with unresolved D. The CDR3 has 18 amino acids. With 0 bases removed from V and 5 bases from J, the gap between germline ends came to 22 bases. Germline CDR1 reads LNHDA; CDR2 reads SQIVND (reference sequence).

This chain uses TRBV5-4 with TRBJ2-5, with 7 bases fitting TRBD1. The CDR3 extends over 14 amino acids. Germline V lookup: CDR1 SGHNT, CDR2 YYREEE (reference sequence). Unmatched junction bases numbered 8, after V lost 4 bases and J lost 5 bases. CDR3 bases: TGTGCCAGCAGCCGGGACAGTCGCCCCGAGACCCAGTACTTC. It codes for CASSRDSRPETQYF. The full variable domain, rest sourced from reference TRBV5-4 and TRBJ2-5, is ETGVTQSPTHLIKTRGQQVTLRCSSQSGHNTVSWYQQALGQGPQFIFQYYREEENGRGNFPPRFSGLQFPNYSSELNVNALELDDSALYLCASSRDSRPETQYFGPGTRLLVL.

This clone was seen a single time. The identical CDR3 is also encoded by other nucleotide sequences in the sample. The genes are TRBV6-6 and TRBJ2-7, with a tentative D call TRBD2 (5 bases). V was clipped by 2 bases and J by 4 bases, with 6 bases between them. This CDR3 comprises 12 residues. From germline, CDR1 is MNHNY and CDR2 SVGAGI (reference sequence). This CDR3 is CASSYTGYEQYF. The CDR3 DNA sequence: TGTGCCAGCAGTTACACGGGATACGAGCAGTACTTC.

The V gene is TRBV24-1, the J gene TRBJ1-5; perhaps TRBD1 as D (6 bases). Germline values: CDR1 KGHDR, CDR2 SFDVKD. The V and J ends lost 4 bases and 2 bases respectively, with 14 bases between them. The CDR3 loop spans 16 amino acids. CDR3: CATSEGTGLGNQPQHF. The CDR3 bases are TGTGCCACCAGTGAGGGTACAGGGTTGGGCAATCAGCCCCAGCATTTT.

The rearrangement links TRBV6-4 to TRBJ1-5; 10 nucleotides agree with TRBD1. The germline V gene has CDR1 MRHNA and CDR2 SNTAGT. With V trimmed by 1 base and J by 2 bases, 8 bases remained unmatched. The CDR3 sequence is 18 residues long. This CDR3 is CASSDWGQGRDCNQPQHF. CDR3 sequence (DNA): TGTGCCAGCAGTGACTGGGGACAGGGGAGGGACTGCAATCAGCCCCAGCATTTT.

V is TRBV12-3 or TRBV12-4 and J is TRBJ1-1; 8 nucleotides align to TRBD1. The V gene end was trimmed by 7 bases and the J gene end by 11 bases; junction bases not matched to a gene: 12. The CDR3 is 13 residues long. The CDR3 DNA follows: TGTGCCAGCAACCCTACCAGGGGGCATGGGGCTTTCTTT. Its protein is CASNPTRGHGAFF.

The chain carries TRBV3-1 (or the pseudogene TRBV3-2) and TRBJ1-2, with TRBD1 identical over 7 bases. Unmatched junction bases numbered 14, after V lost 5 bases and J lost 8 bases. The germline CDR1 and CDR2 sequences are LGHDT and YNNKEL (reference sequence). CDR3 size: 15 residues. This CDR3 is CASSYRDRQNMGYTF. In DNA, the CDR3 is TGTGCCAGCAGCTACCGGGACAGACAAAACATGGGCTACACCTTC.

This chain joins TRBV19 and TRBJ2-2, with D hard to call. Trimming took off 0 bases at V and 3 bases at J, with 8 bases between the two ends. This CDR3 is 15 amino acids long. CDR1 LNHDA and CDR2 SQIVND come from the germline V gene (reference sequence). In nucleotides, the CDR3 is TGTGCCAGTAGTATAGAAGAACTGCACACCGGGGAGCTGTTTTTT. Protein product: CASSIEELHTGELFF.

The chain links TRBV7-2 to TRBJ1-3; 8 nucleotides agree with TRBD1. The V segment lost 3 bases and the J segment 0 bases; nucleotides outside the gene matches: 7. The length of the CDR3 is 17 residues. The germline gives CDR1 SGHTA, CDR2 FQGNSA. This CDR3 is CASSFVGTGPSGNTIYF. In DNA form, the CDR3 reads TGTGCCAGCAGCTTCGTAGGGACAGGCCCCTCTGGAAACACCATATATTTT.

V and J are TRBV7-2 and TRBJ1-2; 7 bases are a match to TRBD1. Germline CDR1 reads SGHTA; CDR2 reads FQGNSA. V was pared by 3 bases and J by 0 bases, with 7 bases of the junction left unmatched. The CDR3 totals 16 residues. CDR3 amino acids: CASSLDRTISNYGYTF. Here the CDR3 DNA reads TGTGCCAGCAGCTTGGACAGGACCATCTCTAACTATGGCTACACCTTC.

For the CDR3, the DNA is TGTGCCAGCTCACGAGACAGGGGGTCCGGTAGGGAGACCCAGTACTTC. Translating gives CASSRDRGSGRETQYF. J is TRBJ2-5 and V is TRBV18, with 9 bases aligning to TRBD1. J gave up 5 bases and V 4 bases, and 11 bases lay outside the gene matches. The germline V gene has CDR1 KGHSH and CDR2 LQKENI. CDR3 length: 16 residues.

The chain uses TRBV21-1 and TRBJ2-1; the D call of TRBD1 is as the table states it, not checked on the DNA. TRBV21-1 is designated a pseudogene. This CDR3 has 16 residues. The CDR3 sequence: CASSKAPYQGGNEQFF. CDR3 in DNA: TGTGCCAGCAGCAAAGCGCCATATCAGGGGGGCAATGAGCAGTTCTTC.